Listed below are T cell receptor beta chains from one sample, sequenced in a study of cytomegalovirus exposure and HLA in healthy donors. Method: immunoSEQ multiplex PCR; TCRdb's copy keeps in-frame clones and lacks some. The table has about 160,000 clones, roughly 88% seen once. Sequenced sample: PBMCs. These receptors were obtained from a woman aged 18-30 years in good health and CMV-seronegative. CDR3s include the opening cysteine and the closing phenylalanine or tryptophan.

V: TRBV13
CDR3: CASSQRQSATNEKLFF

V: TRBV11-3
CDR3: CASSQASDNTDTQYF

V: TRBV19
CDR3: CASSQTGSTDTQYF

V: TRBV9
CDR3: CASSVLLLGTQYF

V: TRBV5-5
CDR3: CASSLTAPGSYEQYF

V: TRBV7-9
CDR3: CASSRQGRETQYF

V: TRBV25-1
CDR3: CASSDAGGYTF

V: TRBV12-5
CDR3: CASGLGSLAGGLLDEQFF

V: TRBV27
CDR3: CASTPRQGALLGEQYF

V: TRBV30
CDR3: CAWSVLLRGPDRGYGYTF

V: TRBV6-5
CDR3: CASSYSKTGSYGYTF

V: TRBV5-1
CDR3: CASSWGTVGTEQYF

V: TRBV9
CDR3: CASSVAGADNEKLFF

V: TRBV7-2
CDR3: CASRMAYMNTEAFF

V: TRBV19
CDR3: CASSKQGVSGNTIYF

V: TRBV14
CDR3: CASSQVARSSYEQYF

V: TRBV9
CDR3: CASSVDGVPTDTQYF

V: TRBV6-1
CDR3: CASSEAGHFNEQYF

V: TRBV9
CDR3: CASPHRGINTEAFF

V: TRBV6-5
CDR3: CASSSRGLAGTYEQYF

V: TRBV29-1
CDR3: CSVPGGNSNQPQHF

V: TRBV30
CDR3: CAWTPSSYNEQFF

V: TRBV7-7
CDR3: CASSPGTGRADTQYF

V: TRBV5-1
CDR3: CASSLVRDSGANVLTF

V: TRBV28
CDR3: CASSSGGVQAWGTEAFF

V: TRBV2
CDR3: CASILAGNTQYF

V: TRBV7-3
CDR3: CASSLTNRPRQASTDTQYF

V: TRBV2
CDR3: CASSRTGITEAFF

V: TRBV27
CDR3: CASSLIQGRGLEELFF

V: TRBV18
CDR3: CASSPLGQSYEQYF

V: TRBV28
CDR3: CASSSPGVAKNIQYF

V: TRBV27
CDR3: CASSSGQDSYEQYF

V: TRBV9
CDR3: CASSFSGGAADTQYF

V: TRBV9
CDR3: CASSVDRDYGYTF

V: TRBV6-1
CDR3: CASSDSLAGLEMQYF

V: TRBV19
CDR3: CASRALQGDEQYF

V: TRBV11-2
CDR3: CASSLDGGESNQPQHF

V: TRBV5-1
CDR3: CASSLGGIGTGDGQPQHF

V: TRBV5-1
CDR3: CASSLGRGVGNTIYF

V: TRBV5-1
CDR3: CASSLNREGGTDTQYF

V: TRBV11-2
CDR3: CASSLGGVGGEHTEAFF